The T cell receptor (beta chain) under discussion was sequenced for a study of Ad26.COV2.S vaccination and SARS-CoV-2 variants. TCRdb keeps only in-frame clones here, not all; method: immunoSEQ multiplex PCR. The sample lists 300,000 to 500,000 clones, roughly nine tenths occurring once. CDR3 length: 13 residues. Germline V gives CDR1 MNHEY, CDR2 SVGAGI. With 7 bases removed from V and 5 bases from J, the gap between germline ends came to 9 bases. Treatment denoted: over 15 received Ad26.COV2.S at low or high dose, single or two shots; roughly 5 received placebo; per-sample allocation not given. Day 63 after the first injection of vaccine or placebo was the sampling time.

The chain uses TRBV6-5 and TRBJ1-6; no reliable D call. The TCR was taken from a person between 18 and 59 years old who received the Ad26.COV2.S COVID-19 vaccine or a placebo. The sample was peripheral blood, taken in a trial of Ad26.COV2.S vaccine versus placebo. CDR3 bases: TGTGCCAGCAACTTTGGGAATAATTCACCCCTCCACTTT. Residues: CASNFGNNSPLHF.